This entry features one TCR beta chain sequence. The CDR3 consists of 14 residues. Germline loops: CDR1 SGHAT, CDR2 FQNNGV. Unmatched junction bases numbered 7, after V lost 5 bases and J lost 4 bases. The record originates from a study of OX40 agonist ivuxolimab in advanced cancers. Study-level information: Ivuxolimab, which is an agonistic anti-OX40 (CD134) antibody, was administered to the patients.

Clones were sequenced by immunoSEQ multiplex PCR, and TCRdb holds only the in-frame ones, with some missing. The sample has nearly 80,000 clones; around 94% are singletons. Patients who had autoimmune disease history or got systemic immunosuppression were left out. The investigators sampled blood at baseline, at cycle 4 day 1, and at cycle 7 day 1. This rearrangement joins TRBV11-2 to TRBJ2-7; 8 bases map to TRBD1. The sample consisted of CD4+ or CD8+ T cells sorted from blood, taken in a trial of the OX40 agonist ivuxolimab. The sequence was obtained from an adult with an advanced solid tumor such as melanoma, head and neck, liver or kidney cancer. In DNA form, the CDR3 reads TGTGCCAGCAGCACCCGGACAGGGCTTTACGAGCAGTACTTC. This sequence encodes CASSTRTGLYEQYF.